This T cell receptor (beta chain) is from a study of T cells in Graves' hyperthyroidism and ophthalmopathy. For ophthalmopathy patients, the Clinical Activity Score was at least 3 and the NOSPECS grade at least 4; duration was under 3 months. The CDR3 is made up of 16 amino acids. The V and J ends lost 3 bases and 0 bases respectively, with 14 bases between them. Germline V gene data show CDR1 as LGHDT and CDR2 as YNNKEL (reference sequence). RNA transcripts were the template for amplifying TCR beta CDR3 regions. HTBI primers drove first-round RT-PCR of the TCR CDR3. TCRdb ran MiXCR on the multiplex PCR reads and lists one entry per CDR3 protein. Among about 600,000 distinct CDR3 sequences listed, around 16% were seen once. This clonotype was recorded at least ten times.

The clonotype originates from a woman between 35 and 50 years old with Graves' ophthalmopathy. The chain is built from TRBV3-1 and TRBJ2-5; D gene unclear. Sequenced: blood. The CDR3 nucleotides are TGTGCCAGCAGCCACTGGGGATCGAGGTACCAAGAGACCCAGTACTTC. This codes for CASSHWGSRYQETQYF.